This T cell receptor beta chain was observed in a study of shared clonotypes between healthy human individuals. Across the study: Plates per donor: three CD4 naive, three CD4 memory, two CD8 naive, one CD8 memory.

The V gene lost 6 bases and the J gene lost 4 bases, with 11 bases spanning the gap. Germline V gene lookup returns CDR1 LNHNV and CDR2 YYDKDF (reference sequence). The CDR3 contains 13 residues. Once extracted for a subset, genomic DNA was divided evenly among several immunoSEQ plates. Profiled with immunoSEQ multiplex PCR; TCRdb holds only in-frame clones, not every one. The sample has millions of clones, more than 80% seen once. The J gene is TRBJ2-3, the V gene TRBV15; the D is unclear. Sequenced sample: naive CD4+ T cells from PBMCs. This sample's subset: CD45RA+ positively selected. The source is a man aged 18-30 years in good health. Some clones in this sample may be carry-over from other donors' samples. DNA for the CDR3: TGTGCCACCAGGCGGAGCCCCCCAGATACGCAGTATTTT. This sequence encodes CATRRSPPDTQYF.